Described below is a single TCR beta chain sequence and its context. The germline CDR1 and CDR2 sequences are LNHDA and SQIVND (reference sequence). Trimming pared 5 bases from V and 2 bases from J, leaving 9 bases between. This CDR3 region has 13 residues. This specimen comes from a study of blood T cell repertoires in COVID-19. What the recovered Cohort 3 donors had was two negative PCRs, clearance, or symptom resolution. Method: immunoSEQ multiplex PCR; TCRdb's copy keeps in-frame clones and lacks some. The data show hundreds of thousands of clones, about 85% seen once. The chain recombines TRBV19 with TRBJ1-2; the D gene is possibly TRBD1 (6 bases). The source of this sequence is a woman aged 45-60 years who had recovered from COVID-19. Sequencing was done on a sample of PBMCs or T cells enriched from blood (not recorded which). The DNA of the CDR3 is TGTGCCAGTAGTTCCGGACAGAACTATGGCTACACCTTC. It codes for CASSSGQNYGYTF.